Below, 23 T cell receptor beta chains from the same sample are listed, as sequenced in a study of CD8 T cells in Susac syndrome. Random hexamers were used to reverse transcribe an amount of roughly 0.45 to 1 ug RNA. A single record per CDR3 protein comes from TCRdb applying MiXCR to the immunoSEQ multiplex PCR reads. The sample includes about 200,000 distinct CDR3 sequences, approximately 95% of them seen just once. The sequencing input was CD4+ T cells from PBMCs. These TCRs come from a human donor with multiple sclerosis.

The V and J genes are TRBV5-6 and TRBJ2-1, with TRBD2 identical over 16 bases. Germline CDR1 reads SGHDT; CDR2 reads YYEEEE. This CDR3 contains 18 residues. V shed 3 bases, J shed 1 base, and the junction held 4 bases outside the gene matches. The CDR3 reads CASSSGTSGGDSYNEQFF. The CDR3 DNA is TGTGCCAGCAGCTCCGGGACTAGCGGGGGGGATTCCTACAATGAGCAGTTCTTC.

This chain connects TRBV2 to TRBJ2-5, with 7 bases fitting TRBD2. Germline CDR1 reads SNHLY; CDR2 reads FYNNEI. The CDR3 extends over 15 amino acids. The trim removed 2 bases at V and 5 bases at J, leaving 8 bases unmatched. The CDR3 region has the DNA TGTGCCAGCAGTGAAATAGGGAGGGGTTTGGAGACCCAGTACTTC. This gives the protein CASSEIGRGLETQYF.

V and J are TRBV7-7 and TRBJ2-5, with D uncertain. Germline assignment: CDR1 SSHAT and CDR2 FNYEAQ (reference sequence). The CDR3 has 15 residues. The CDR3 sequence is CACSLAPDEGETQYF. CDR3 sequence (DNA): TGTGCTTGCAGCTTAGCCCCGGATGAAGGAGAGACCCAGTACTTC.

This chain links TRBV7-2 with TRBJ2-2; 7 bases agree with TRBD1. Germline loops: CDR1 SGHTA, CDR2 FQGNSA. V shed 5 bases, J shed 1 base, and the junction held 7 bases outside the gene matches. This CDR3 spans 16 amino acids. In nucleotides, the CDR3 is TGTGCCAGCAGCCATAGAGGGGGCCTGAACACCGGGGAGCTGTTTTTT. This translates into CASSHRGGLNTGELFF.

This sequence joins TRBV9 and TRBJ2-3; D not certain. The germline V gene has CDR1 SGDLS and CDR2 YYNGEE. The CDR3 length is 12 residues. Trimming shortened V by 6 bases and J by 4 bases, and 9 bases separated the two germline ends. The CDR3 sequence: CASTLVPDTQYF. The CDR3 DNA sequence: TGTGCCAGCACCCTCGTCCCAGATACGCAGTATTTT.

The chain employs TRBV12-3 or TRBV12-4 and TRBJ1-2; 9 bases map to TRBD1. J gave up 4 bases and V 4 bases, and 16 bases lay outside the gene matches. The CDR3 totals 18 residues. The CDR3 nucleotides read TGTGCCAGCAGTTCGGGGTGGACAGGGGCCCTAAGGGGCTATGGCTACACCTTC. Translating gives CASSSGWTGALRGYGYTF.

The chain employs TRBV30 and TRBJ1-2; 7 positions agree with TRBD1. Germline values: CDR1 GTSNPN, CDR2 SVGIG (reference sequence). The CDR3 is 13 amino acids. J lost 4 bases, V lost 4 bases, and 6 bases had no gene match. CDR3 coding DNA: TGTGCCTGGAAACGGGACAGACTCTATGGCTACACCTTC. It encodes CAWKRDRLYGYTF. Supplemented by reference TRBV30 and TRBJ1-2, the full variable domain reads SQTIHQWPATLVQPVGSPLSLECTVEGTSNPNLYWYRQAAGRGLQLLFYSVGIGQISSEVPQNLSASRPQDRQFILSSKKLLLSDSGFYLCAWKRDRLYGYTFGSGTRLTVV.

CDR3 DNA sequence: TGCAGTGCCCCAGGGAGCGTCAACACTGAAGCTTTCTTT. This gives the protein CSAPGSVNTEAFF. This sequence joins TRBV20-1 and TRBJ1-1; tentative D call: TRBD1 (5 bases). V gave up 6 bases and J gave up 2 bases, with 13 bases separating them. This CDR3 has 13 residues. Germline CDR1 DFQATT, CDR2 SNEGSKA (reference sequence).

The rearrangement uses TRBV9 and TRBJ2-2; no firm D call. The CDR3 length is 12 residues. Germline loops: CDR1 SGDLS, CDR2 YYNGEE. Trimming took off 0 bases at V and 6 bases at J, with 3 bases between the two ends. The chain's CDR3 is CASSVASGELFF. Here the CDR3 DNA reads TGTGCCAGCAGCGTAGCGTCCGGGGAGCTGTTTTTT.

The J gene is TRBJ2-3, the V gene TRBV20-1, with a possible D match to TRBD1 (6 bases). CDR1 is DFQATT, CDR2 SNEGSKA, per germline (reference sequence). Between the trimmed V and J ends, which lost 5 bases and 3 bases, there was a span of 9 bases. This CDR3 is built from 12 residues. This CDR3 is CSAGQQTDTQYF. CDR3 nucleotides: TGCAGTGCTGGACAGCAGACAGATACGCAGTATTTT.

The chain joins TRBV6-5 to TRBJ1-2; maybe TRBD1 (6 bases). V shed 5 bases and J shed 5 bases, with 12 bases lying between them. Germline CDR1 MNHEY, CDR2 SVGAGI. The CDR3 covers 13 residues. CDR3 sequence reads: CASSTLQGYGYTF. DNA of the CDR3: TGTGCCAGCAGTACACTTCAGGGGTATGGCTACACCTTC.

The chain links TRBV6-6 to TRBJ2-1; D perhaps matches TRBD2 (5 bases). The CDR3 contains 14 residues. Trimming took 1 base from V and 9 from J, leaving 13 bases between them. From germline, CDR1 is MNHNY and CDR2 SVGAGI (reference sequence). The CDR3 sequence: CASSYFLAEGEQFF. In nucleotides, the CDR3 is TGTGCCAGCAGTTACTTCCTGGCTGAGGGTGAGCAGTTCTTC.

The genes are TRBV20-1 and TRBJ2-3, with 7 bases that match TRBD1. V lost 5 bases, J lost 3 bases, and 8 bases stayed unmatched. The CDR3 contains 14 residues. Per germline, CDR1 DFQATT and CDR2 SNEGSKA (reference sequence). The CDR3: CSALGPGGTDTQYF. The CDR3 nucleotides read TGCAGTGCTCTCGGGCCAGGGGGAACAGATACGCAGTATTTT.

This sequence joins TRBV6-5 and TRBJ2-3, with 8 bases that match TRBD2. Per germline, CDR1 MNHEY and CDR2 SVGAGI. After removal of 5 bases from V and 2 bases from J, the junction contained 3 bases not matched to a gene. This CDR3 has 14 residues. The CDR3 nucleotides are TGTGCCAGCAGTCGCGGGGGGAACACAGATACGCAGTATTTT. Protein sequence: CASSRGGNTDTQYF.

J is TRBJ2-5 and V is TRBV3-1, with D perhaps matching TRBD1 (6 bases). CDR1 and CDR2 from the germline V gene are LGHDT and YNNKEL (reference sequence). There are 15 residues in the CDR3. Trimming pared 2 bases from V and 2 bases from J, leaving 12 bases between. CDR3: CASSQTGTPQETQYF. In DNA, the CDR3 is TGTGCCAGCAGCCAAACAGGGACACCTCAAGAGACCCAGTACTTC.

The chain combines TRBV20-1 with TRBJ1-2, with TRBD1 matching 9 bases. This CDR3 spans 13 amino acids. CDR1 and CDR2 from the germline V gene are DFQATT and SNEGSKA (reference sequence). The V gene end was trimmed by 0 bases and the J gene end by 8 bases; junction bases not matched to a gene: 4. This CDR3 is CSAREGQGLGYTF. As DNA, the CDR3 is TGCAGTGCTAGAGAGGGACAGGGATTAGGCTACACCTTC.

V is TRBV29-1 and J is TRBJ1-1; D gene unclear. Trimming left V 4 bases short and J 1 base short, with 7 bases between. The CDR3 consists of 12 residues. Looked up from germline, CDR1 is SQVTM and CDR2 is ANQGSEA. The CDR3 nucleotides read TGCAGCGTTGGCTCCGCGAACACTGAAGCTTTCTTT. Protein product: CSVGSANTEAFF.

This clonotype was detected only once. The chain combines TRBV30 with TRBJ1-3; D not resolved. This CDR3 has 14 residues. CDR1 is GTSNPN and CDR2 is SVGIG in the germline V gene (reference sequence). Trimming removed 1 base from V and 7 bases from J, with 14 bases in between. CDR3 residues: CAWSGGGVGNTIYF. The CDR3 DNA sequence: TGTGCCTGGAGTGGAGGAGGCGTCGGGAACACCATATATTTT. Full variable domain (rest looked up from reference TRBV30 and TRBJ1-3): SQTIHQWPATLVQPVGSPLSLECTVEGTSNPNLYWYRQAAGRGLQLLFYSVGIGQISSEVPQNLSASRPQDRQFILSSKKLLLSDSGFYLCAWSGGGVGNTIYFGEGSWLTVV.

This clonotype has just one count. The V gene is TRBV6-1, the J gene TRBJ1-5; 7 bases are shared with TRBD1. V dropped 4 bases and J dropped 6; count of bases not matched to a gene: 6. Germline assignment: CDR1 MNHNS and CDR2 SASEGT. The CDR3 is 14 amino acids. CDR3 in DNA: TGTGCCAGCAGTGGAACAGGGGAGGGTCAGCCCCAGCATTTT. Amino acids: CASSGTGEGQPQHF.

This chain joins TRBV30 and TRBJ2-5, with D perhaps assigned TRBD1 or TRBD2 (5 bases each). Germline V CDR1 and CDR2: GTSNPN, SVGIG (reference sequence). The CDR3 is made up of 12 amino acids. The V end lost 6 bases, the J end lost 7 bases, and 15 bases lay between the germline ends. The CDR3 reads CACRESSGTQYF. The DNA for the CDR3 is TGTGCCTGCAGGGAGTCCTCCGGGACCCAGTACTTC.

The chain uses TRBV9 and TRBJ2-3; the match to TRBD2 covers 11 bases. Germline CDR1 SGDLS, CDR2 YYNGEE. The junction had 4 bases not matched to a gene; V was cut back by 3 bases and J by 4 bases. The CDR3 loop spans 15 amino acids. The CDR3 bases are TGTGCCAGCAGCGCGCTAGCGGGGGGACCAGATACGCAGTATTTT. It specifies CASSALAGGPDTQYF.

The chain is built from TRBV30 and TRBJ1-5, with D hard to call. The V gene's germline CDR1 is GTSNPN and CDR2 SVGIG (reference sequence). The V end lost 2 bases, the J end lost 0 bases, and 5 bases lay between the germline ends. This CDR3 comprises 13 residues. The CDR3 coding sequence is TGTGCCTGGAGTATGGATAGCAATCAGCCCCAGCATTTT. It translates to CAWSMDSNQPQHF.

The V gene is TRBV6-2 or TRBV6-3, the J gene TRBJ1-1, with a possible D match to TRBD1 (5 bases). V was cut by 4 bases and J by 11 bases, with 11 bases left in between. This CDR3 is 11 amino acids long. Germline-derived CDR1 and CDR2 are MNHEY and SVGEGT. The CDR3 DNA follows: TGTGCCAGCAGTTCAGGGACTTGGGCTTTCTTT. This sequence encodes CASSSGTWAFF.